Below, one TCR beta chain is given with its context. The data derive from a study of cytomegalovirus exposure and HLA in healthy donors. In the PCR, 60 Vbeta and 13 Jbeta primers were used. Profiled with immunoSEQ multiplex PCR; TCRdb holds only in-frame clones, not every one. This table has 150,000 or so clones, around 67% appearing once. The germline CDR1 and CDR2 sequences are MNHNY and SVGAGI (reference sequence). The CDR3 is 14 residues long. Trimming pared 6 bases from V and 4 bases from J, leaving 15 bases between. Sequences were obtained from PBMCs. V gene TRBV6-6 combines with J gene TRBJ1-2, with D uncertain. This TCR was sampled from a man aged 18 to 30 in good health and CMV-seropositive. As DNA, the CDR3 is TGTGCCAGCAGGAGGGAGCTTTTTGGCTATGGCTACACCTTC. Its protein product is CASRRELFGYGYTF.